A selection of T cell receptor beta chains follows, all from one sample in a study of T cell responses to AZD1222 COVID-19 vaccine. Only in-frame clones appear in the TCRdb table, and some are missing; sequencing was by immunoSEQ multiplex PCR. The top ten clones hold approximately 3% of a sample with some 120,000 clones, 91% of them seen once. This specimen was peripheral blood, taken on day 0 of AZD1222 vaccination. Source of these receptors: an adult in good health. The CDR3 runs from the conserved cysteine through the conserved F or W. D genes are given only for firm matches. Clone size appears in some rows only: once, few, many, or a class for an expanded clone.

J gene,V gene,clone size,D gene,CDR3 DNA,CDR3 protein
TRBJ1-5,TRBV21-1,-,-,TGTGCCAGCAGCATACAGGCACTTAATCAGCCCCAGCATTTT,CASSIQALNQPQHF
TRBJ2-1,TRBV24-1,-,-,TGTGCCACCAGTGATGTTAGCGGCCCCGGGGATGAGCAGTTCTTC,CATSDVSGPGDEQFF
TRBJ1-1,TRBV4-3,-,-,TGCGCCAGCAGGACCGACAAGCAGTTTGAAGCTTTCTTT,CASRTDKQFEAFF
TRBJ2-7,TRBV4-3,-,TRBD1,TGCGCCAGCAGCCAAGAGGGCAGGGGGAGATACGAGCAGTACTTC,CASSQEGRGRYEQYF
TRBJ2-3,TRBV6-5,-,-,TGTGCCAGCACTGGGGCAGGGCGCACAGATACGCAGTATTTT,CASTGAGRTDTQYF
TRBJ2-7,TRBV30,-,-,TGTGCCTGGACCACTTGGGGTTCTCTCTACGAGCAGTACTTC,CAWTTWGSLYEQYF
TRBJ2-7,TRBV19,-,TRBD1,TGTGCCAGTAGTATTACCGGGACAGGGAGCTACGAGCAGTACTTC,CASSITGTGSYEQYF
TRBJ2-6,TRBV4-2,once,-,TGTGCCAGCAGCCAAGTGGCGGCTCTGGGCGCCAACGTCCTGACTTTC,CASSQVAALGANVLTF
TRBJ1-1,TRBV7-3,-,-,TGTGCCAGCAGCTTAACCCAGAACACTGAAGCTTTCTTT,CASSLTQNTEAFF
TRBJ1-2,TRBV5-6,-,-,TGTGCCAGCAGCTTGATCGGACACTTAGCTAACTATGGCTACACCTTC,CASSLIGHLANYGYTF
TRBJ2-7,TRBV7-2,few,-,TGTGCCAGCAGCTCCCAGATCCCGGGCTACGAGCAGTACTTC,CASSSQIPGYEQYF
TRBJ2-2,TRBV24-1,-,-,TGTGCCACCAGTGATTGGGGGGCCGGCACCGGGGAGCTGTTTTTT,CATSDWGAGTGELFF
TRBJ1-6,TRBV7-8,-,-,TGTGCCAGCAGCTTAGTGGGTTCACCCCTCCACTTT,CASSLVGSPLHF
TRBJ2-2,TRBV19,-,TRBD1,TGTGCCAGTAGTAAAGGAAGGGGGCCGAACACCGGGGAGCTGTTTTTT,CASSKGRGPNTGELFF
TRBJ1-4,TRBV5-1,-,TRBD1,TGCGCCAGCAGCTTGAATACCGTGGGACAGGGGGCGCATAATGAAAAACTGTTTTTT,CASSLNTVGQGAHNEKLFF
TRBJ2-1,TRBV2,-,TRBD2,TGTGCCAGCAGTGAAGTCCAACCGGGACTAGCGGGAACGCGGCAGTTCTTC,CASSEVQPGLAGTRQFF
TRBJ1-5,TRBV6-5,-,-,TGTGCCAGCAGTTCTCCCGGACAGTTCAATCAGCCCCAGCATTTT,CASSSPGQFNQPQHF
TRBJ2-5,TRBV5-8,-,TRBD2,TGTGCCAGCAGCCGGGGACTAGCGGCGTACCAAGAGACCCAGTACTTC,CASSRGLAAYQETQYF
TRBJ2-1,TRBV5-1,-,-,TGCGCCAGCAGCTTTAGTGGGAGCTCCTACAATGAGCAGTTCTTC,CASSFSGSSYNEQFF
TRBJ1-4,TRBV27,once,-,TGTGCCAGCAGTTTTATTCTAGCCCCCAATGAAAAACTGTTTTTT,CASSFILAPNEKLFF
TRBJ1-6,TRBV6-5,once,-,TGTGCCAGCAGTTCCCTTCTCGATTCACCCCTCCACTTT,CASSSLLDSPLHF
TRBJ1-5,TRBV5-4,-,-,TGTGCCAGCAGCTTCGGTAGGGGAGAGGGTCAGCCCCAGCATTTT,CASSFGRGEGQPQHF
TRBJ1-2,TRBV7-2,-,TRBD1,TGTGCCAGCAGCCCAGGGGGGACAGCCTATGGCTACACCTTC,CASSPGGTAYGYTF
TRBJ1-2,TRBV15,-,-,TGTGCCACCAGTAGCAGGGAGGACTATGGCTACACCTTC,CATSSREDYGYTF
TRBJ1-1,TRBV6-5,-,-,TGTGCCAGCAGTCGGACGGTGAACACTGAAGCTTTCTTT,CASSRTVNTEAFF
TRBJ2-7,TRBV29-1,-,TRBD1,TGCAGCGTCACCGGACAGGGCATCTACGAGCAGTACTTC,CSVTGQGIYEQYF
TRBJ1-1,TRBV29-1,-,TRBD1,TGCAGCCCGGCAGGGGGTAAGACTGAAGCTTTCTTT,CSPAGGKTEAFF
TRBJ1-2,TRBV6-5,few,-,TGTGCCAGCAGCCTACAGGGAGACTATGGCTACACCTTC,CASSLQGDYGYTF
TRBJ2-2,TRBV5-1,-,-,TGCGCCAGCAGTCTGGGGGCAGGGCTAAACACCGGGGAGCTGTTTTTT,CASSLGAGLNTGELFF
TRBJ1-1,TRBV29-1,-,-,TGCAGCGTTGAAGGGGCCCCAGGGATCACTGAAGCTTTCTTT,CSVEGAPGITEAFF
TRBJ2-1,TRBV11-2,-,-,TGTGCCAGCAGTTCCTCCGCATACAATGAGCAGTTCTTC,CASSSSAYNEQFF
TRBJ1-1,TRBV10-3,-,-,TGTGCCATCTCCGGGACGGTGAACACTGAAGCTTTCTTT,CAISGTVNTEAFF
TRBJ1-3,TRBV5-1,-,-,TGCGCCAGCAGCTTGGACAGAAGCTCTGGAAACACCATATATTTT,CASSLDRSSGNTIYF
TRBJ2-7,TRBV5-8,-,-,TGTGCCAGCAGCTTGGATAGGCCGGGCTACGAGCAGTACTTC,CASSLDRPGYEQYF
TRBJ2-3,TRBV27,-,TRBD1,TGTGCCAGCAGTCCACAGGGGACCAGCACAGATACGCAGTATTTT,CASSPQGTSTDTQYF
TRBJ2-3,TRBV9,-,TRBD2,TGTGCCAGCAGCGTAGATTTAGCGGCTAGCGGACGCACAGATACGCAGTATTTT,CASSVDLAASGRTDTQYF
TRBJ2-7,TRBV7-9,-,TRBD2,TGTGCCAGCAGCTTGGCGGGGGCCTACGAGCAGTACTTC,CASSLAGAYEQYF
TRBJ2-7,TRBV12-3/TRBV12-4,-,-,TGTGCCAGCAGCTTCGAGCCCTACGAGCAGTACTTC,CASSFEPYEQYF
TRBJ1-1,TRBV18,-,-,TGTGCCAGCTCACCAGGGCGAGGGATGAACACTGAAGCTTTCTTT,CASSPGRGMNTEAFF
TRBJ2-1,TRBV5-6,-,TRBD2,TGTGCCAGCAGCCTTATAGCGGGAGCCCACAATGAGCAGTTCTTC,CASSLIAGAHNEQFF
TRBJ2-1,TRBV7-2,-,-,TGTGCTCCGGAGGGATACTATGAGCAGTTCTTC,CAPEGYYEQFF
TRBJ2-3,TRBV7-7,-,TRBD1,TGTGCCAGCAGCAGGACAGGAATCACAGATACGCAGTATTTT,CASSRTGITDTQYF
TRBJ2-5,TRBV20-1,-,-,TGCAGTGCTGGAGTGGTGGCGACCCAGTACTTC,CSAGVVATQYF
TRBJ1-3,TRBV19,-,TRBD1,TGTGCCAGTAGTTATACGACAGGGGCTGGAAACACCATATATTTT,CASSYTTGAGNTIYF
TRBJ1-2,TRBV5-4,-,-,TGTGCCAGCAGCTTGGTTGGGAGTGGCTACACCTTC,CASSLVGSGYTF
TRBJ1-2,TRBV29-1,-,-,TGCAGCGTTGTCTCGAACCGACCCGGCTACACCTTC,CSVVSNRPGYTF
TRBJ2-1,TRBV6-5,once,-,TGTGCCAGCAGTTACCCGGCAACTGAGCAGTTCTTC,CASSYPATEQFF
TRBJ1-6,TRBV11-2,-,-,TGTGCCAGCAGCCTGGTCGCCACCCTCTCTGCACCCCTCCACTTT,CASSLVATLSAPLHF
TRBJ2-4,TRBV6-5,-,-,TGTGCCAGGAACTTAAACCCCAAGGCCAAAAACATTCAGTACTTC,CARNLNPKAKNIQYF
TRBJ2-7,TRBV24-1,many,-,TGTGCCACCAGTGATCATGAAGGCACGAAGCAGTACTTC,CATSDHEGTKQYF
TRBJ1-2,TRBV7-2,-,-,TGTGCCAGCAGCTTAACAGGCTTACTTGGCTACACCTTC,CASSLTGLLGYTF